The sequence of this T cell receptor (beta chain) was determined in a study of blood T cell repertoires in COVID-19. Study-wide context: Acute and convalescent COVID-19 samples came from the United States, Italy and Spain. PBMCs, B-cell-depleted T cells, or T cells were the source of the cDNA or gDNA that made up the material.

Authors' methods: Reference gene primer amplification yielded estimated nucleated cell counts. Assay used: immunoSEQ multiplex PCR; TCRdb lists only in-frame clones, some missing. V and J calls plus clone size are reproduced from that table; the DNA served to infer D and trimming. The data contain approximately 200,000 clones, less than 90% of them singletons. Per the germline V gene, CDR1 is SQVTM and CDR2 is ANQGSEA. This CDR3 spans 15 amino acids. After removal of 6 bases from V and 1 base from J, the junction contained 7 bases not matched to a gene. Sequenced sample: peripheral blood. This clonotype was obtained from a man aged 65-85 years with acute or convalescent COVID-19. V and J are TRBV29-1 and TRBJ2-2; 8 bases fit TRBD2. CDR3 coding DNA: TGCAGCGTCGCGTTAGCGGGACTGAACACCGGGGAGCTGTTTTTT. Protein: CSVALAGLNTGELFF.